The clone carrying this T cell receptor (beta chain) showed up just a few times. Its specificity is unknown. The record originates from a study of CD8+ T cells in alopecia areata. Study conclusions and caveats: Lesional scalp exceeded normal scalp in clonality, especially in alopecia totalis/universalis.

Five patients' sorted CD4+ cells yielded CD25+CD127- cells. Researchers gathered lesional scalp punch biopsies and peripheral blood from patients with alopecia areata. The ends lost 5 bases at V and 4 bases at J; junction bases unmatched: 5. The CDR3 runs to 15 residues. Germline V gene data show CDR1 as KGHSH and CDR2 as LQKENI. RNA, once extracted, was reverse transcribed into cDNA for use as the sequencing template. Measured with immunoSEQ multiplex PCR; TCRdb has only the in-frame clones, and not every one. Of 30,000 to 40,000 clones in the sample, over 50% were seen once. The sample consisted of CD4+ Tregs sorted from blood. This receptor was identified in a human donor with alopecia areata. The chain joins TRBV18 to TRBJ2-1, with 10 positions matching TRBD1. The CDR3 region has the DNA TGTGCCAGCTCATTTCCGGGACAGGGGTACAATGAGCAGTTCTTC. Residues: CASSFPGQGYNEQFF.